This TCR beta chain was identified in a study of CD8 T cells in ankylosing spondylitis. In making TCR beta libraries, quantitative 5'-RACE with molecular barcodes was used. TCRdb independently ran MiXCR on the 5' RACE reads; one entry per CDR3 protein. The sample carries nearly 250,000 distinct CDR3 sequences, roughly a third recorded once. The source material was blood, either unsorted or a sorted T cell fraction (not recorded which). The sequence came from a male donor with ankylosing spondylitis or in good health (not recorded which).

In nucleotides, the CDR3 is TGTGCCAGCAGTTCCGGGTACTATGGCTACACCTTC. The encoded protein is CASSSGYYGYTF. The J gene is TRBJ1-2, the V gene TRBV12-3 or TRBV12-4, with D unclear. The CDR3 is 12 amino acids. The V and J ends lost 4 bases and 3 bases respectively, with 6 bases between them.